Presented here are 5 T cell receptor beta chains from one specimen sequenced in a study of shared clonotypes between healthy human individuals. Profiling relied on immunoSEQ multiplex PCR, and the TCRdb table lists in-frame clones only, not all of them. Of around 1.9 million clones listed, 90% to 95% are singletons. The naive CD8 subset, CD45RO-negative cells positively selected for CCR7, excluded terminally differentiated effector memory CD45RA+ cells. What was sequenced was naive CD8+ T cells from PBMCs. These receptors came from a man aged 18 to 29 in good health. Some clones in this sample may be carry-over from other donors' samples.

The genes are TRBV27 and TRBJ1-5, with 7 nucleotides matching TRBD1. CDR3 size: 15 residues. V was clipped by 6 bases and J by 4 bases; unmatched bases: 9. Germline values: CDR1 MNHEY, CDR2 SMNVEV (reference sequence). The CDR3 region has the DNA TGTGCCAGCAGCCCCCGACAGGGCTGGAATCAGCCCCAGCATTTT. Translation: CASSPRQGWNQPQHF.

The rearrangement links TRBV29-1 to TRBJ2-1, with 8 bases matching TRBD2. This CDR3 region has 14 residues. The germline CDR1 and CDR2 sequences are SQVTM and ANQGSEA. The trim removed 6 bases at V and 3 bases at J, leaving 7 bases unmatched. The CDR3 bases are TGCAGCGTCTTAGCGGGGTCCTTCTACAATGAGCAGTTCTTC. It is translated as CSVLAGSFYNEQFF.

The chain recombines TRBV29-1 with TRBJ2-7; D is uncertain. The CDR3 is 12 amino acids. Trimming pared 6 bases from V and 2 bases from J, leaving 11 bases between. Germline CDR1 SQVTM, CDR2 ANQGSEA. CDR3 loop: CSVGPTTYEQYF. The DNA of the CDR3 is TGCAGCGTCGGGCCCACCACCTACGAGCAGTACTTC.

This clone occurred a few times. The chain links TRBV27 to TRBJ1-5; D is possibly TRBD1 (5 bases). Per the germline V gene, CDR1 is MNHEY and CDR2 is SMNVEV (reference sequence). Trimming left V 1 base short and J 3 bases short, with 7 bases between. This CDR3 is built from 14 residues. The CDR3 sequence is CASSLWGFNQPQHF. The CDR3 DNA is TGTGCCAGCAGTTTATGGGGGTTCAATCAGCCCCAGCATTTT.

The chain employs TRBV7-8 and TRBJ2-7; 9 bases fit TRBD1. Germline V lookup: CDR1 SGHVS, CDR2 FQNEAQ. The junction had 4 bases not matched to a gene; V was cut back by 1 base and J by 6 bases. The CDR3 spans 14 residues. The CDR3 coding sequence is TGTGCCAGCAGCTTAGGACAGGGGGTTATCGAGCAGTACTTC. Protein product: CASSLGQGVIEQYF.